The 27 T cell receptor beta chains reported below all come from one sample, sequenced in a study of CD8 T cells in ankylosing spondylitis. Points from the study as a whole: For ankylosing spondylitis blood, a TCR beta motif of roughly 8 highly homologous variants appeared characteristic.

The antigens these receptors bind are not known. One entry per CDR3 protein results from TCRdb running MiXCR on the 5' RACE reads. The sample records a few hundred thousand distinct CDR3 sequences, 9.5% to 15% being singletons. Source material: blood, either unsorted or a sorted T cell fraction (not recorded which). These receptors all come from a male donor with ankylosing spondylitis.

The sample holds a few counts of this clonotype. The chain couples TRBV14 to TRBJ1-3; TRBD1 matches at 7 bases. The CDR3 is made up of 14 amino acids. The germline CDR1 and CDR2 sequences are SGHDN and FVKESK. J gave up 3 bases and V 5 bases, and 4 bases lay outside the gene matches. This CDR3 is CASSAGQLGNTIYF. The CDR3 region has the DNA TGTGCCAGCAGCGCGGGACAGCTTGGAAACACCATATATTTT.

The V gene is TRBV30, the J gene TRBJ2-2, with TRBD1 as a possible D gene (6 bases). There are 17 residues in the CDR3. With 0 bases removed from V and 7 bases from J, the gap between germline ends came to 21 bases. Per the germline V gene, CDR1 is GTSNPN and CDR2 is SVGIG (reference sequence). The CDR3 is CAWSVASWASRGGELFF. DNA of the CDR3: TGTGCCTGGAGTGTCGCCAGCTGGGCTAGCAGGGGCGGGGAGCTGTTTTTT.

This clonotype was counted ten times or more. This sequence joins TRBV2 and TRBJ2-5; no clear D. The V end lost 4 bases, the J end lost 5 bases, and 8 bases lay between the germline ends. Germline-derived CDR1 and CDR2 are SNHLY and FYNNEI. The CDR3 spans 12 residues. CDR3 loop: CASSVGPETQYF. As DNA, the CDR3 is TGTGCCAGCAGTGTAGGGCCGGAGACCCAGTACTTC. Looking up the rest from reference TRBV2 and TRBJ2-5 gives the full variable domain: EPEVTQTPSHQVTQMGQEVILRCVPISNHLYFYWYRQILGQKVEFLVSFYNNEISEKSEIFDDQFSVERPDGSNFTLKIRSTKLEDSAMYFCASSVGPETQYFGPGTRLLVL.

This clonotype came up a few times. The rearrangement joins TRBV7-2 to TRBJ2-1; 9 positions match TRBD1. Germline V gene lookup returns CDR1 SGHTA and CDR2 FQGNSA. The CDR3 is 17 amino acids. V gave up 5 bases and J gave up 2 bases; unmatched junction bases: 10. The CDR3 DNA sequence: TGTGCCAGCAGCGCTCACTTAGGGACAGGGCCCTACAATGAGCAGTTCTTC. Translating it yields CASSAHLGTGPYNEQFF.

The genes are TRBV20-1 and TRBJ2-3; 7 bases fit TRBD2. The CDR3 is 14 residues long. J lost 3 bases, V lost 6 bases, and 9 bases had no gene match. Germline V CDR1 and CDR2: DFQATT, SNEGSKA (reference sequence). CDR3 residues: CSAEGAGVTDTQYF. Here the CDR3 DNA reads TGCAGTGCCGAAGGGGCGGGAGTAACAGATACGCAGTATTTT.

V gene TRBV20-1 combines with J gene TRBJ2-1; 7 bases align to TRBD1. V gave up 6 bases and J gave up 11 bases; unmatched junction bases: 10. This CDR3 region has 12 residues. The V gene's germline CDR1 is DFQATT and CDR2 SNEGSKA (reference sequence). The CDR3 coding sequence is TGCAGTGCAGACCAGGGGGTTAATCAGCAGTTCTTC. The encoded protein is CSADQGVNQQFF.

This clonotype has only a few counts. The chain joins TRBV20-1 to TRBJ2-5; the match to TRBD2 covers 8 bases. Germline CDR1 DFQATT, CDR2 SNEGSKA (reference sequence). The CDR3 has 13 residues. V shed 4 bases and J 5 bases; nucleotides not matched to a gene: 6. The CDR3 nucleotides read TGCAGTGCTATGGGGACTAGTCGGGAGACCCAGTACTTC. Translation gives CSAMGTSRETQYF.

The chain is built from TRBV7-9 and TRBJ1-2; D is possibly TRBD1 (6 bases). The V end lost 5 bases, the J end lost 4 bases, and 17 bases lay between the germline ends. CDR3 length: 15 amino acids. Germline CDR1 is SEHNR and CDR2 is FQNEAQ (reference sequence). The DNA of the CDR3 is TGTGCCAGCAGCGAACAGGGCCCCACTATCTATGGCTACACCTTC. Translating gives CASSEQGPTIYGYTF.

This clonotype was seen a few times. This CDR3 reads CASSEWRENTEAFF. For the CDR3, the DNA is TGTGCCAGCAGTGAATGGCGGGAGAACACTGAAGCTTTCTTT. The chain combines TRBV25-1 with TRBJ1-1; unclear D gene. This CDR3 is 14 amino acids long. Germline CDR1 is MGHDK and CDR2 is SYGVNS. Trimming took off 1 base at V and 1 base at J, with 7 bases between the two ends.

This clonotype has a handful of counts. The chain joins TRBV29-1 to TRBJ2-1; D is ambiguous. With 6 bases removed from V and 9 bases from J, the gap between germline ends came to 18 bases. CDR3 size: 13 residues. The germline CDR1 and CDR2 sequences are SQVTM and ANQGSEA. The CDR3 bases are TGCAGCGTGGGCCGGGCTGGATTTGGTGAGCAGTTCTTC. Translated: CSVGRAGFGEQFF.

There are a few counts of this clonotype. CDR3 in DNA: TGTGCCAGCAGTGAATCCACCCCAGCGGGGCGCTCCTACAATGAGCAGTTCTTC. Translated: CASSESTPAGRSYNEQFF. The chain couples TRBV25-1 to TRBJ2-1; 7 bases align to TRBD2. V shed 1 base and J 0 bases; nucleotides not matched to a gene: 9. The CDR3 extends over 18 amino acids. Germline V gene lookup returns CDR1 MGHDK and CDR2 SYGVNS.

Concerning this clonotype itself: A read error may produce the germline difference seen at one junction end. The V call is TRBV20-1, the J call TRBJ2-1; 14 positions agree with TRBD2. The CDR3 has 18 residues. The germline V gene has CDR1 DFQATT and CDR2 SNEGSKA (reference sequence). The CDR3 DNA is TGCAGGGCTAGACAGACTAGCGGGAGGGCCCTCCCCTACAATGAGCAGTTCTTC. Its translation is CRARQTSGRALPYNEQFF.

Only a few counts were recorded for this clonotype. The V gene is TRBV27, the J gene TRBJ2-5; tentatively, D is TRBD1 (5 bases). Trimming pared 5 bases from V and 1 base from J, leaving 14 bases between. CDR1 and CDR2 from the germline V gene are MNHEY and SMNVEV (reference sequence). There are 15 residues in the CDR3. CDR3 DNA: TGTGCCAGCAGTGTCAAGAGGACACGCCAAGAGACCCAGTACTTC. As protein: CASSVKRTRQETQYF.

This clonotype turned up a few times. The chain couples TRBV9 to TRBJ2-3; 7 nucleotides line up with TRBD1. Germline V lookup: CDR1 SGDLS, CDR2 YYNGEE. The junction had 5 bases not matched to a gene; V was cut back by 3 bases and J by 4 bases. CDR3 size: 14 residues. This CDR3 is CASSATGISDTQYF. The CDR3 coding sequence is TGTGCCAGCAGCGCGACAGGGATTTCAGATACGCAGTATTTT.

This clonotype was seen more than once but under ten times. V usage is TRBV29-1 and J usage is TRBJ2-7; a possible D gene is TRBD2 (5 bases). This CDR3 is 12 amino acids long. Trimming left V 1 base short and J 7 bases short, with 11 bases between. CDR1 is SQVTM and CDR2 is ANQGSEA in the germline V gene. The CDR3 coding sequence is TGCAGCGTTGAAGCCCAATCGGGAGAGCAGTACGTC. Translating gives CSVEAQSGEQYV.

The rearrangement joins TRBV2 to TRBJ2-3; TRBD2 matches at 11 bases. V was clipped by 6 bases and J by 2 bases; unmatched bases: 4. Germline CDR1 and CDR2: SNHLY and FYNNEI. This CDR3 is built from 15 residues. The CDR3 sequence is CASSRLAGTTDTQYF. The DNA of the CDR3 is TGTGCCAGCAGCAGACTAGCGGGGACCACAGATACGCAGTATTTT.

The rearrangement joins TRBV5-1 to TRBJ2-1, with a weak D call TRBD2 (6 bases). The CDR3 runs to 18 residues. Germline CDR1 reads SGHRS; CDR2 reads YFSETQ. Trimming pared 0 bases from V and 6 bases from J, leaving 22 bases between. The CDR3 nucleotides are TGCGCCAGCAGCTTGGCGGTACCCCTAGCGAGAGCGGGCAATGAGCAGTTCTTC. This sequence encodes CASSLAVPLARAGNEQFF.

This clonotype was recorded a few times. This chain joins TRBV7-9 and TRBJ2-1; D perhaps matches TRBD1 (6 bases). The V end was cut by 5 bases, the J end by 3 bases, with 17 bases between. The germline V gene encodes CDR1 SEHNR and CDR2 FQNEAQ (reference sequence). CDR3 length equals 16 residues. CDR3 in DNA: TGTGCCAGCAGCACACGGACAGACTATAGCTACAATGAGCAGTTCTTC. Translating gives CASSTRTDYSYNEQFF.

This clonotype has at least ten counts. This chain links TRBV5-1 with TRBJ2-1; TRBD2 aligns across 7 bases. This CDR3 has 15 amino acids. With V trimmed by 1 base and J by 5 bases, 6 bases remained unmatched. The germline CDR1 and CDR2 sequences are SGHRS and YFSETQ. The CDR3 is CASSLLAGADNEQFF. The CDR3, as DNA: TGCGCCAGCAGCTTGCTCGCGGGAGCAGACAATGAGCAGTTCTTC.

V gene TRBV28 combines with J gene TRBJ2-3, with D maybe TRBD2 (5 bases). Per germline, CDR1 MDHEN and CDR2 SYDVKM. The CDR3 length is 15 residues. The ends were cut back, 6 bases at V and 4 bases at J, with 17 bases in the middle. The CDR3, as DNA: TGTGCCAGCAGGCCTCAGCGGCCCAGAGCAGATACGCAGTATTTT. Amino acids: CASRPQRPRADTQYF. Looking up the rest from reference TRBV28 and TRBJ2-3 gives the full variable domain: DVKVTQSSRYLVKRTGEKVFLECVQDMDHENMFWYRQDPGLGLRLIYFSYDVKMKEKGDIPEGYSVSREKKERFSLILESASTNQTSMYLCASRPQRPRADTQYFGPGTRLTVL.

The rearrangement joins TRBV13 to TRBJ2-3; no firm D call. Germline assignment: CDR1 PRHDT and CDR2 FYEKMQ (reference sequence). The CDR3 has 14 amino acids. V lost 0 bases and J 5 bases, leaving 9 bases between the germline ends. CDR3 bases: TGTGCCAGCAGCTTAGGCAGGATGGGAGATACGCAGTATTTT. Translated, it gives CASSLGRMGDTQYF.

In this sample, this clonotype turned up many times. Here the CDR3 DNA reads TGCAGTGCTAGAGGGGTTGCGACAGGGGACGAGCAGTACGTC. Protein: CSARGVATGDEQYV. J is TRBJ2-7 and V is TRBV20-1; TRBD1 aligns across 8 bases. V was clipped by 1 base and J by 5 bases; unmatched bases: 7. CDR3 length: 14 residues. Germline-derived CDR1 and CDR2 are DFQATT and SNEGSKA (reference sequence).

In its sample, this clonotype was seen a few times. The chain uses TRBV28 and TRBJ1-5, with 10 positions matching TRBD1. The germline CDR1 and CDR2 sequences are MDHEN and SYDVKM. The CDR3 is made up of 13 amino acids. J was trimmed by 7 bases and V by 5 bases; bases with no gene match: 2. The DNA for the CDR3 is TGTGCCAGCAGTCCGGGACAGGGGCAGCCCCAGCATTTT. This translates into CASSPGQGQPQHF.

The gene calls are TRBV5-1 and TRBJ2-7, with D perhaps TRBD1 or TRBD2 (5 bases each). CDR3 length: 15 residues. Germline CDR1 SGHRS, CDR2 YFSETQ. Trimming cost V 0 bases and J 1 base, with 11 bases left between them. The CDR3 coding sequence is TGCGCCAGCAGCTTGGGGGACGGCTGGTCCTACGAGCAGTACGTC. Translated: CASSLGDGWSYEQYV.

This clonotype was picked up a small number of times. The chain carries TRBV18 and TRBJ2-7, with TRBD1 matching 8 bases. The CDR3 totals 15 residues. CDR1 KGHSH and CDR2 LQKENI come from the germline V gene. The junction had 5 bases not matched to a gene; V was cut back by 2 bases and J by 2 bases. The CDR3 region has the DNA TGTGCCAGCTCACCAGACCGGGACAGGCCCTACGAGCAGTACGTC. Its protein product is CASSPDRDRPYEQYV.

J is TRBJ1-1 and V is TRBV12-3 or TRBV12-4, with 7 bases identical to TRBD1. Losses at the gene ends were 7 bases for V and 5 bases for J; bases not matched to a gene: 7. The CDR3 contains 13 residues. CDR3 amino acids: CASKQGGGTEAFF. The CDR3 bases are TGTGCCAGCAAGCAGGGGGGCGGGACTGAAGCTTTCTTT.

This clonotype appeared a few times. DNA of the CDR3: TGTGCCAGCAGTTTAATGGTGGACTCTGGGGCCAACGTCCTGACTTTC. The encoded protein is CASSLMVDSGANVLTF. The rearrangement joins TRBV12-3 or TRBV12-4 to TRBJ2-6; D gene unclear. Trimming removed 2 bases from V and 0 bases from J, with 8 bases in between. This CDR3 has 16 amino acids.